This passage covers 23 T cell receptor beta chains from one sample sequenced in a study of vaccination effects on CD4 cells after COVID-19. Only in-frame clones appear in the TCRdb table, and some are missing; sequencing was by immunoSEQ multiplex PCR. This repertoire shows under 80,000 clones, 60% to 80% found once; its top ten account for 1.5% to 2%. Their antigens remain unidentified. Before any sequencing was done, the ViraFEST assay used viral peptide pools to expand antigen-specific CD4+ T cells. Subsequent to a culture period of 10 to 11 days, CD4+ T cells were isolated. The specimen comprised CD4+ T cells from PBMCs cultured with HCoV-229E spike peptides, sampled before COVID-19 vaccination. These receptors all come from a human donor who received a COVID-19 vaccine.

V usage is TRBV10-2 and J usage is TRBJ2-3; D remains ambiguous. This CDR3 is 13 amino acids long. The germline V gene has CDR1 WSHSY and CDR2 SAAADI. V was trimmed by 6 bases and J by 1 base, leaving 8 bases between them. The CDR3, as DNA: TGCGCCAGCAGGTACTCGGGCACAGATACGCAGTATTTT. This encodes CASRYSGTDTQYF.

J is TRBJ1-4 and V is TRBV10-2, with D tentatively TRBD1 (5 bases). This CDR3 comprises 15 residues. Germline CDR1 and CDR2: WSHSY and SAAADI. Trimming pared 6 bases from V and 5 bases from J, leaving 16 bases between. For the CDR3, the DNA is TGCGCCAGCAGGATGGGCAGGGCGGGGAATGAAAAACTGTTTTTT. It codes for CASRMGRAGNEKLFF.

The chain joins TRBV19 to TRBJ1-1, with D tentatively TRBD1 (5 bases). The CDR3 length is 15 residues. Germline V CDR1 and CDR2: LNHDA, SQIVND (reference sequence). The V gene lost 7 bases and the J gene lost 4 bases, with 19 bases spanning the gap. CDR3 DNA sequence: TGTGCCAGTAAACTACAGGAGCACATCTTCACTGAAGCTTTCTTT. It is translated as CASKLQEHIFTEAFF. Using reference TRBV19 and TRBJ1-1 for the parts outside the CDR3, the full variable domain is DGGITQSPKYLFRKEGQNVTLSCEQNLNHDAMYWYRQDPGQGLRLIYYSQIVNDFQKGDIAEGYSVSREKKESFPLTVTSAQKNPTAFYLCASKLQEHIFTEAFFGQGTRLTVV.

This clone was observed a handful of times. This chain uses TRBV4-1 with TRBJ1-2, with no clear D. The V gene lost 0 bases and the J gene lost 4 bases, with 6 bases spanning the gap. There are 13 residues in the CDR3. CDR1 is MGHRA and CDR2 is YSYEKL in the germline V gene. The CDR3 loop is CASSQEAGYGYTF. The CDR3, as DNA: TGCGCCAGCAGCCAAGAGGCAGGCTATGGCTACACCTTC.

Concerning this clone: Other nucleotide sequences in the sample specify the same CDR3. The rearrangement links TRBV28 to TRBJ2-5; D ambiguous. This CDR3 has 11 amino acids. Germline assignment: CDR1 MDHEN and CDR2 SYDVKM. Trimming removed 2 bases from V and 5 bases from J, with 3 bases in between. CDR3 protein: CASSLRETQYF. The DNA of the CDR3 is TGTGCCAGCAGTTTACGGGAGACCCAGTACTTC.

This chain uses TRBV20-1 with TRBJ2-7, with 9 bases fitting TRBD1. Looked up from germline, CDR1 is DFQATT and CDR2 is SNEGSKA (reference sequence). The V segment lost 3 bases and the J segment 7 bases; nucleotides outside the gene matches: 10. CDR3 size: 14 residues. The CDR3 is CSASVRDRAREQYV. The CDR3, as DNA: TGCAGTGCTAGTGTCCGGGACAGGGCTCGGGAGCAGTACGTC.

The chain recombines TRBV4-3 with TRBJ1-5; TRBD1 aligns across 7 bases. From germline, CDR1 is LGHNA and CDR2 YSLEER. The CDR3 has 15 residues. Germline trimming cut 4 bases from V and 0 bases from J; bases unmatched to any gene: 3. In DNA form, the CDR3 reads TGCGCCAGCAGCCGAGACAGGGTTAGCAATCAGCCCCAGCATTTT. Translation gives CASSRDRVSNQPQHF.

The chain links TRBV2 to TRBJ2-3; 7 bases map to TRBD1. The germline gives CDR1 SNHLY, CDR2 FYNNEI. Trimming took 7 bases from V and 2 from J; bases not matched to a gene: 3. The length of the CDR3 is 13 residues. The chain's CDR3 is CASTGQTTDTQYF. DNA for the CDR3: TGTGCCAGCACGGGACAGACCACAGATACGCAGTATTTT.

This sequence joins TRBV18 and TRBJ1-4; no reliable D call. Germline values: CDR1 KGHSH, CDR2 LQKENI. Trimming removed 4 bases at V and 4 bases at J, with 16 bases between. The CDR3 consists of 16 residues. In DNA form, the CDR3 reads TGTGCCAGCTCACGAGTCGACGGGCCTCGTAATGAAAAACTGTTTTTT. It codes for CASSRVDGPRNEKLFF.

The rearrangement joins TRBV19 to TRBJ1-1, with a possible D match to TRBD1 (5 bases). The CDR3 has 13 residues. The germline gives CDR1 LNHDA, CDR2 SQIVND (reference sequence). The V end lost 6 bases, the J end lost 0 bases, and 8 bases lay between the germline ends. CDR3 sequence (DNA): TGTGCCAGTAGAACAGGTTTGAACACTGAAGCTTTCTTT. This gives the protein CASRTGLNTEAFF. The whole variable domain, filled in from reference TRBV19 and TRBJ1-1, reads DGGITQSPKYLFRKEGQNVTLSCEQNLNHDAMYWYRQDPGQGLRLIYYSQIVNDFQKGDIAEGYSVSREKKESFPLTVTSAQKNPTAFYLCASRTGLNTEAFFGQGTRLTVV.

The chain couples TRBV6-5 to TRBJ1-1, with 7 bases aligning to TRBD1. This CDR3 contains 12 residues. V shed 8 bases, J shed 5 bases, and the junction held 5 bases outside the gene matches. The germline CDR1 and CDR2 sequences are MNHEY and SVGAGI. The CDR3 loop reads CASHRGGTEAFF. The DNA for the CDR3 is TGTGCCAGCCACAGGGGAGGAACTGAAGCTTTCTTT.

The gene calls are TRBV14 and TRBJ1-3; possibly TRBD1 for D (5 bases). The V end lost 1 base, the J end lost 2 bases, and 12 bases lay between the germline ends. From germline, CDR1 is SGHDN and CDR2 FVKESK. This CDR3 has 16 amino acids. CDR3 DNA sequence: TGTGCCAGCAGCCAAGGTTGGGGGGAAGCTGGAAACACCATATATTTT. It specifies CASSQGWGEAGNTIYF.

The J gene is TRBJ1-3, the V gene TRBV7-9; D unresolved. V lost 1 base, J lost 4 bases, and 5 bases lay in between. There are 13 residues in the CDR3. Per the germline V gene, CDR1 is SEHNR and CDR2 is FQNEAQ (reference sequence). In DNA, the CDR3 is TGTGCCAGCAGCTTAGAGGTCGGAAACACCATATATTTT. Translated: CASSLEVGNTIYF.

In DNA form, the CDR3 reads TGTGCCAGCAGTCCTGCGACAGGGCTGAGTGAAAAACTGTTTTTT. Translating it yields CASSPATGLSEKLFF. This chain joins TRBV28 and TRBJ1-4; 7 nucleotides match TRBD1. Losses at the gene ends were 5 bases for V and 7 bases for J; bases not matched to a gene: 10. The CDR3 is made up of 15 amino acids. Germline V gene lookup returns CDR1 MDHEN and CDR2 SYDVKM.

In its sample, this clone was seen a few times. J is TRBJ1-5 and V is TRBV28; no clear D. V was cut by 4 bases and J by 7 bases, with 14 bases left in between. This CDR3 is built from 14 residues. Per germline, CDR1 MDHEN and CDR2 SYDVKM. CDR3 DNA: TGTGCCAGCAGTTCTGTCGCAGAAAACCAGCCCCAGCATTTT. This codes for CASSSVAENQPQHF. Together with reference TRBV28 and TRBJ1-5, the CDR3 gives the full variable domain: DVKVTQSSRYLVKRTGEKVFLECVQDMDHENMFWYRQDPGLGLRLIYFSYDVKMKEKGDIPEGYSVSREKKERFSLILESASTNQTSMYLCASSSVAENQPQHFGDGTRLSIL.

Here the CDR3 DNA reads TGTGCCAGCAGCTCTGGGACAGGCACAGATACGCAGTATTTT. Translation: CASSSGTGTDTQYF. The rearrangement links TRBV9 to TRBJ2-3, with 7 bases fitting TRBD1. Germline-derived CDR1 and CDR2 are SGDLS and YYNGEE. J lost 1 base, V lost 4 bases, and 3 bases had no gene match. The length of the CDR3 is 14 residues.

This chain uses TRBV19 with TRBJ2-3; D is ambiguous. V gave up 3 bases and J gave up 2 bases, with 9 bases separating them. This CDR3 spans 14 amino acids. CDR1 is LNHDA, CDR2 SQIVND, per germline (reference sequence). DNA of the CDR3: TGTGCCAGTAGTATGTCGAGCGCCACAGATACGCAGTATTTT. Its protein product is CASSMSSATDTQYF.

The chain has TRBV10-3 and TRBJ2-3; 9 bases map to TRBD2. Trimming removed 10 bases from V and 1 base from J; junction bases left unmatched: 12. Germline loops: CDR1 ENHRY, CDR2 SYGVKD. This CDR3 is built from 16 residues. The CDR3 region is CATGGRGGIGTDTQYF. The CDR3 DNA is TGTGCCACCGGCGGGCGGGGGGGGATTGGCACAGATACGCAGTATTTT.

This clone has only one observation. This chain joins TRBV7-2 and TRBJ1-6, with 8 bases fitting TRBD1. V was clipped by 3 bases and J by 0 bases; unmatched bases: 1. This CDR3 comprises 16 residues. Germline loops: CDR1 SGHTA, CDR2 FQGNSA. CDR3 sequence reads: CASSLTGVSYNSPLHF. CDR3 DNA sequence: TGTGCCAGCAGCTTGACAGGGGTCTCCTATAATTCACCCCTCCACTTT.

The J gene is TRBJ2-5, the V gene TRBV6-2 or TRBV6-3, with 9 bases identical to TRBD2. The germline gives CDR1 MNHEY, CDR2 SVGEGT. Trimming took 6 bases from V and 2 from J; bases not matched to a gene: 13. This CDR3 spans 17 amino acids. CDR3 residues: CASSPGLQRGAQETQYF. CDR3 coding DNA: TGTGCCAGCAGCCCCGGACTCCAGCGGGGGGCTCAAGAGACCCAGTACTTC.

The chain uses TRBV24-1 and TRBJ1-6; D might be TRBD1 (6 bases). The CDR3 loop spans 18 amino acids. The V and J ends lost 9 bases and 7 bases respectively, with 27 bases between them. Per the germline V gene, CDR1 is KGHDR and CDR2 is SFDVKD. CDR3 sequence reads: CATGITGWGPVSNSPLHF. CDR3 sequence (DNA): TGTGCCACCGGAATAACAGGGTGGGGGCCAGTTTCGAATTCACCCCTCCACTTT.

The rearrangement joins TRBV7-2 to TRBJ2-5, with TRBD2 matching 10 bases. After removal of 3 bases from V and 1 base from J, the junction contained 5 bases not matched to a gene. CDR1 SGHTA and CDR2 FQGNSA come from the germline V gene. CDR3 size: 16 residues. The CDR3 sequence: CASSFQLAGSQETQYF. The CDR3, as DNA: TGTGCCAGCAGCTTTCAACTAGCGGGATCCCAAGAGACCCAGTACTTC.

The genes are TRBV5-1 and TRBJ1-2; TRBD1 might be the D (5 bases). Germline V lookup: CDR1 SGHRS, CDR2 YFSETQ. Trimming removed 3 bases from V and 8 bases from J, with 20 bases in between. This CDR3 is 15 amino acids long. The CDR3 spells CASSSVAGPLKGYTF. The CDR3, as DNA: TGCGCCAGCAGCTCCGTTGCGGGACCCTTGAAAGGCTACACCTTC.